The 10 T cell receptor beta chains listed next were all sequenced from one sample in a study of identical twins. TCRdb recomputed calls from the 5' RACE reads with MiXCR, one row per CDR3 protein. Among 450,000 or so distinct CDR3 sequences listed, 11% to 15% were seen once. These data were likewise used in another study, on yellow fever vaccine responses in identical twins.

The sequenced material came from CD4+ T cells sorted from blood. The receptors here all came from a woman in her late teens or twenties in good health.

This clonotype has only a few counts. The chain employs TRBV18 and TRBJ2-7; possibly TRBD1 for D (5 bases). Germline assignment: CDR1 KGHSH and CDR2 LQKENI. V was trimmed by 2 bases and J by 3 bases, leaving 14 bases between them. This CDR3 is 15 amino acids long. CDR3 in DNA: TGTGCCAGCTCACCAAGACAGACTCCTGGCTACGAGCAGTACTTC. Amino acids: CASSPRQTPGYEQYF.

This clonotype was found many times. Germline is not matched at one junction end, which may reflect a read error. The chain joins TRBV12-3 or TRBV12-4 to TRBJ2-2, with unresolved D. This CDR3 contains 14 residues. The DNA for the CDR3 is TGTGCCAGCTGTTTTGCCCGTAGAACCGGGGAGCTGTTTTTT. It yields the protein CASCFARRTGELFF.

This clonotype was observed a handful of times. V and J are TRBV10-3 and TRBJ1-1, with D possibly being TRBD1 (6 bases). This CDR3 is 13 amino acids long. The germline CDR1 and CDR2 sequences are ENHRY and SYGVKD. The germline V and J ends were trimmed by 7 bases and 3 bases, with 12 bases remaining between them. CDR3 sequence: CAIMDSADTEAFF. The DNA for the CDR3 is TGTGCCATCATGGACAGTGCGGACACTGAAGCTTTCTTT.

This clonotype turned up a few times. The chain has TRBV11-2 and TRBJ2-1; 16 bases agree with TRBD2. Germline V gene data show CDR1 as SGHAT and CDR2 as FQNNGV. J was trimmed by 4 bases and V by 5 bases; bases with no gene match: 8. The length of the CDR3 is 18 residues. The CDR3 reads CASSPGTSGGGLYNEQFF. For the CDR3, the DNA is TGTGCCAGCAGCCCCGGGACTAGCGGGGGGGGGCTTTACAATGAGCAGTTCTTC.

This clonotype was counted between two and nine times. This chain links TRBV20-1 with TRBJ2-2, with 8 nucleotides matching TRBD1. V trimming: 6 bases; J trimming: 7 bases; junction bases outside the gene matches: 13. This CDR3 comprises 15 residues. Germline CDR1 is DFQATT and CDR2 is SNEGSKA (reference sequence). The DNA for the CDR3 is TGCAGTGCAGAGAAGGCAGGGGGCAGGAGCGGGGAGCTGTTTTTT. Its protein is CSAEKAGGRSGELFF.

This rearrangement joins TRBV20-1 to TRBJ2-4; 9 bases are shared with TRBD2. There are 17 residues in the CDR3. CDR1 is DFQATT, CDR2 SNEGSKA, per germline (reference sequence). V shed 5 bases, J shed 1 base, and the junction held 12 bases outside the gene matches. The DNA for the CDR3 is TGCAGTGCTCGACGGACCGCGGGGGGGCTGGCCAAAAACATTCAGTACTTC. Translated: CSARRTAGGLAKNIQYF.

J is TRBJ2-5 and V is TRBV6-2 or TRBV6-3; TRBD2 aligns across 11 bases. The CDR3 is made up of 17 amino acids. CDR1 and CDR2 from the germline V gene are MNHEY and SVGEGT. After removal of 7 bases from V and 0 bases from J, the junction contained 10 bases not matched to a gene. The CDR3 region is CASILVRTSGYQETQYF. Here the CDR3 DNA reads TGTGCCAGCATCCTAGTCCGGACTAGCGGGTACCAAGAGACCCAGTACTTC.

V usage is TRBV4-1 and J usage is TRBJ2-3; 8 nucleotides line up with TRBD2. This CDR3 has 15 residues. From germline, CDR1 is MGHRA and CDR2 YSYEKL. Trimming at V came to 4 bases and at J to 7 bases, leaving 10 bases not matched to a gene. The CDR3, as DNA: TGCGCCAGCAGCCCACGGGAGGGAGGGCCAAATACGCAGTATTTT. Translation gives CASSPREGGPNTQYF.

This clonotype was observed a handful of times. The V call is TRBV7-8, the J call TRBJ2-3; D gene uncertain. The CDR3 contains 16 residues. The V gene lost 4 bases and the J gene lost 1 base, with 15 bases spanning the gap. Germline V CDR1 and CDR2: SGHVS, FQNEAQ. This CDR3 reads CASSSGRSWGTDTQYF. For the CDR3, the DNA is TGTGCCAGCAGCTCCGGACGTTCCTGGGGCACAGATACGCAGTATTTT.

This clonotype was seen a few times. V usage is TRBV24-1 and J usage is TRBJ2-1; TRBD2 matches 9 bases. This CDR3 region has 15 residues. Trimming took 5 bases from V and 1 from J; bases not matched to a gene: 2. CDR1 KGHDR and CDR2 SFDVKD come from the germline V gene. The CDR3 DNA sequence: TGTGCCACCAGTGGTCTAGCGGGGTCCTACAATGAGCAGTTCTTC. It codes for CATSGLAGSYNEQFF.